This TCR beta chain was sequenced during a study of Graves' ophthalmopathy and Graves' hyperthyroidism. Study-wide points: A majority of expanded thyroid clonotypes exceeding 0.001 frequency were likewise present in blood.

On this clonotype itself: Its antigen remains unknown. At one end, the junction sequence differs from germline, possibly due to a read error.

The CDR3 has 15 residues. Germline V gives CDR1 KGHDR, CDR2 SFDVKD. RNA served as the template for amplifying TCR beta CDR3 regions. Amplification began with first-round RT-PCR using HTBI primers, then second-round multiplex PCR was performed. Each CDR3 protein gets one entry after TCRdb re-called the multiplex PCR reads with MiXCR. Altogether about 1.1 million distinct CDR3 sequences are present, roughly 35% being singletons, with the ten largest covering around 10%. The genes are TRBV24-1 and TRBJ2-5; tentative D call: TRBD1 (6 bases). Sequenced sample: peripheral blood or thyroid tissue (not recorded which). The sequence derives from an adult man with Graves' hyperthyroidism. The CDR3 DNA reads TGTGCCACCAGTGATTCGGGACGGGGACAAGGGACCCAGTACTTC. It is translated as CATSDSGRGQGTQYF.